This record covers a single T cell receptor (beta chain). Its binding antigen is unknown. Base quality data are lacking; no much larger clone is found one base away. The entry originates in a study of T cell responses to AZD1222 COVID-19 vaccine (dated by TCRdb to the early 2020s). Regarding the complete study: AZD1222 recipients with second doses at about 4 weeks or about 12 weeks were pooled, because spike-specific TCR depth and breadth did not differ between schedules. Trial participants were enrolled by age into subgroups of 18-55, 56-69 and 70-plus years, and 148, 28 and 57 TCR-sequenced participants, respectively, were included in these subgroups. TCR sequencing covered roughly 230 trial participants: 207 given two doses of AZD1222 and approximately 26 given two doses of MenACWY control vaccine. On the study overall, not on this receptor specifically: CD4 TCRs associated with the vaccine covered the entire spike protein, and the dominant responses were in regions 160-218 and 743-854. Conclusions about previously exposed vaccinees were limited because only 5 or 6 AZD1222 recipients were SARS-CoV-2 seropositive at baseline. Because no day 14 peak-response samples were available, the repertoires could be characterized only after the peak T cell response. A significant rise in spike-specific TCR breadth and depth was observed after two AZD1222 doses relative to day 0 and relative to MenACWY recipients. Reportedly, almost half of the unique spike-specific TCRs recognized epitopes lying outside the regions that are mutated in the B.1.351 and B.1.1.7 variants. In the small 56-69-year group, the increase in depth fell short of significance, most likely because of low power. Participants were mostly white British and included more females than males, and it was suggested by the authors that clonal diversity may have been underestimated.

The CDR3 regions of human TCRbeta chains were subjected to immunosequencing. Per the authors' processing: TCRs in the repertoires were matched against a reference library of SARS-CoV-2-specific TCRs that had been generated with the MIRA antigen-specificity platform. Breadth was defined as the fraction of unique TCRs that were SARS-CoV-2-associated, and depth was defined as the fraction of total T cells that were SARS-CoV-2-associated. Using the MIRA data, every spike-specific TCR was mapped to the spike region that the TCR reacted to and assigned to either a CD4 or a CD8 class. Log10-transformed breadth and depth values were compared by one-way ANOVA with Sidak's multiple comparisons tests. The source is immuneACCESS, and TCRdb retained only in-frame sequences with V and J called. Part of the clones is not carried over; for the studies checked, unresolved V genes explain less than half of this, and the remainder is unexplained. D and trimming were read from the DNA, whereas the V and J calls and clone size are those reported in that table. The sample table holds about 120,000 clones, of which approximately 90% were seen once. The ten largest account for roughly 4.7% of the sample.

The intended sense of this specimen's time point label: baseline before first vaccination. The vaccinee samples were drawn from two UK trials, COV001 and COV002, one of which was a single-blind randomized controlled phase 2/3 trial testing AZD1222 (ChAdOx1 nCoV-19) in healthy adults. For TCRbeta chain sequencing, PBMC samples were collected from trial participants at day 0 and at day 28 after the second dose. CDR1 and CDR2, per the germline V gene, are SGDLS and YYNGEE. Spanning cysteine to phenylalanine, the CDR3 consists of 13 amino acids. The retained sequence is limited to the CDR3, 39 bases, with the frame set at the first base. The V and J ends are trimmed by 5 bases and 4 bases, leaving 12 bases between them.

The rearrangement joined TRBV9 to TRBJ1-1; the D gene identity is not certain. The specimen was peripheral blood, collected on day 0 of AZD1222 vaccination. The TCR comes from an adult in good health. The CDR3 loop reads CASRRVGGTEAFF. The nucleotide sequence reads TGTGCCAGCAGGAGGGTCGGAGGCACTGAAGCTTTCTTT. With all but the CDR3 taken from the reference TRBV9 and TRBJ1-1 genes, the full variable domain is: DSGVTQTPKHLITATGQRVTLRCSPRSGDLSVYWYQQSLDQGLQFLIQYYNGEERAKGNILERFSAQQFPDLHSELNLSSLELGDSALYFCASRRVGGTEAFFGQGTRLTVV.